This TCR beta chain was found in a study of shared clonotypes between healthy human individuals. This clone occurred a few times. Germline CDR1 SGHRS, CDR2 YFSETQ. The V and J ends lost 5 bases and 9 bases respectively, with 18 bases between them. The CDR3 length is 14 residues. In the naive CD8 group, cells lacked CD45RO and were positively selected for CCR7, so terminally differentiated effector memory CD45RA+ cells were left out. Evenly divided among several immunoSEQ plates was the genomic DNA of each subset. The input for sorted-subset replicate PCRs was around 0.2 ug DNA, some 28,000 T cell genomes. Generated by immunoSEQ multiplex PCR, the TCRdb table keeps only in-frame clones and is missing some. The table records approximately 810,000 clones, approximately 92% of them present only once.

The sequencing input was naive CD8+ T cells sorted from blood. The TCR comes from a young man in good health. V is TRBV5-1 and J is TRBJ1-5; the D is unclear. DNA of the CDR3: TGCGCCAGCAGGCTAAAGGGCGACTGGGGGCCCCAGCATTTT. Amino acids: CASRLKGDWGPQHF. The variable domain in full, with the rest retrieved from reference TRBV5-1 and TRBJ1-5, is KAGVTQTPRYLIKTRGQQVTLSCSPISGHRSVSWYQQTPGQGLQFLFEYFSETQRNKGNFPGRFSGRQFSNSRSEMNVSTLELGDSALYLCASRLKGDWGPQHFGDGTRLSIL.